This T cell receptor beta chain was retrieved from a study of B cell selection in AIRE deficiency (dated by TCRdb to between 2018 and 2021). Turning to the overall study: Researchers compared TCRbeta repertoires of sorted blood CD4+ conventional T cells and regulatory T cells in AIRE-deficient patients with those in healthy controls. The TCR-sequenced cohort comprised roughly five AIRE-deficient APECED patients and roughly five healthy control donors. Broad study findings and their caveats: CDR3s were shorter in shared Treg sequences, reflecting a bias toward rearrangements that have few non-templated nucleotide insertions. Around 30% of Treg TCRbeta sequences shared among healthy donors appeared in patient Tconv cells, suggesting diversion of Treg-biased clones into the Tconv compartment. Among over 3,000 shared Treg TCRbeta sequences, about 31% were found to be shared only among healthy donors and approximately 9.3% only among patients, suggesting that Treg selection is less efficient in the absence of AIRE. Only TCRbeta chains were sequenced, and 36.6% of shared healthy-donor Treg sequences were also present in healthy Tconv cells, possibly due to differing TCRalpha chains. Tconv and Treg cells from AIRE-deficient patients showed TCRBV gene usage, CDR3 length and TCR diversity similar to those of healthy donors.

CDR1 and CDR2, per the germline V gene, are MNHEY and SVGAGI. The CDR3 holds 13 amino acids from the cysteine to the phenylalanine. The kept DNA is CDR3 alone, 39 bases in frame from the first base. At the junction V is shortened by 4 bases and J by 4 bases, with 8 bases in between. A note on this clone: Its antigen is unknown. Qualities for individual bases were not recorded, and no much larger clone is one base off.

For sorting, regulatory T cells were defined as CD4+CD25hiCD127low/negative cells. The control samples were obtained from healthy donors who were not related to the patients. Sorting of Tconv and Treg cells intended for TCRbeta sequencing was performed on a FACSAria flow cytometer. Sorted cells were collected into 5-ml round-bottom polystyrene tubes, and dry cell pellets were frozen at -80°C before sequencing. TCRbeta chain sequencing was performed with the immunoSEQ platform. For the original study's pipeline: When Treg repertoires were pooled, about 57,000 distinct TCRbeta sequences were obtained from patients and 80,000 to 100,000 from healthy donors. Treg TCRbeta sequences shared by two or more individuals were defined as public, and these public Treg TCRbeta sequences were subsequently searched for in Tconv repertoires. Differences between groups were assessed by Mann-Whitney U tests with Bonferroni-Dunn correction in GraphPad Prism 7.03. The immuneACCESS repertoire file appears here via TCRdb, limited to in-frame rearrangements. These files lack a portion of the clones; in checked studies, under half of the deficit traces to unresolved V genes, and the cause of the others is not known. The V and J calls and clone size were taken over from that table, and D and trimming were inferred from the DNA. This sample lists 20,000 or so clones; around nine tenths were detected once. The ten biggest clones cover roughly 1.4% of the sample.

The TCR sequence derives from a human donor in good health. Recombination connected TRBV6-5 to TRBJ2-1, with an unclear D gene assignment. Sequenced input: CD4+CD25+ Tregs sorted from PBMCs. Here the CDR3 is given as CASSSLSYNEQFF. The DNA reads TGTGCCAGCAGTTCCCTTTCATACAATGAGCAGTTCTTC.